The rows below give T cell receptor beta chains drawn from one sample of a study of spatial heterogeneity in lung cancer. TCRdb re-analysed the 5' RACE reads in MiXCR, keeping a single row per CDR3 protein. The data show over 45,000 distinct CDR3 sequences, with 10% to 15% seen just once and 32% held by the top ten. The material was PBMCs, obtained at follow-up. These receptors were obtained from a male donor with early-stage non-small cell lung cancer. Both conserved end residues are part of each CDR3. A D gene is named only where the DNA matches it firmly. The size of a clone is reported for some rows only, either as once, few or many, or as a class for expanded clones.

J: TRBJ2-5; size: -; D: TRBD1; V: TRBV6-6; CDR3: CASSPRDRGQETQYF; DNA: TGTGCCAGCAGTCCCCGGGACAGGGGCCAAGAGACCCAGTACTTC
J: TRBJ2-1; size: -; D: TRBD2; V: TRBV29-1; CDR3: CSVRSGGLSYNEQFF; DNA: TGCAGCGTTCGCAGCGGGGGGCTCTCCTACAATGAGCAGTTCTTC
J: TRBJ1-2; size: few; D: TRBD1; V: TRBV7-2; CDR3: CASSLGTGALPGYTF; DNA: TGTGCCAGCAGCTTAGGGACAGGAGCACTACCGGGCTACACCTTC
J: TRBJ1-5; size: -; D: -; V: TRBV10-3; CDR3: CAISKAGVPQPQHF; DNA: TGTGCCATCAGTAAGGCCGGGGTTCCTCAGCCCCAGCATTTT
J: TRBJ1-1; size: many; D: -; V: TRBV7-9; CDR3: CASSLEGREAFF; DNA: TGTGCCAGCAGCTTAGAGGGGCGGGAAGCTTTCTTT
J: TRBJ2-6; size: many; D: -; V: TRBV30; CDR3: CAWSVSPESGANVLTF; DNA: TGTGCCTGGAGTGTCTCCCCAGAATCTGGGGCCAACGTCCTGACTTTC
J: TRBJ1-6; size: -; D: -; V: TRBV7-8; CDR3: CASSLRLAPLHF; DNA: TGTGCCAGCAGCCTACGTTTGGCACCCCTCCACTTT
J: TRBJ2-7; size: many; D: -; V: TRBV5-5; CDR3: CASSLEAREPYEQYF; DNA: TGTGCCAGCAGCTTGGAGGCCAGGGAGCCCTACGAGCAGTACTTC
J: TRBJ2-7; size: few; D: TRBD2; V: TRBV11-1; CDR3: CASSLETSGTYEQYF; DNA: TGTGCCAGCAGCTTAGAGACTAGCGGGACCTACGAGCAGTACTTC
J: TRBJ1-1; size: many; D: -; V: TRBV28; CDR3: CASRKPLGGGTEAFF; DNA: TGTGCCAGCAGAAAACCTCTCGGAGGGGGCACTGAAGCTTTCTTT
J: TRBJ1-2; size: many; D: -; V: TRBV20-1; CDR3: CSATPQRISYGYTF; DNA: TGCAGTGCTACACCTCAAAGGATAAGTTACGGCTACACCTTC
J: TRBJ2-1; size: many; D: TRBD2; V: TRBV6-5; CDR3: CASNPVGTSGSSEQFF; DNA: TGTGCCAGCAACCCCGTGGGGACTAGCGGGAGTAGTGAGCAGTTCTTC
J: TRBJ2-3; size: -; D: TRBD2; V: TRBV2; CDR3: CASCGIAGADTQYF; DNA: TGTGCCAGCTGCGGGATAGCGGGAGCAGATACGCAGTATTTT
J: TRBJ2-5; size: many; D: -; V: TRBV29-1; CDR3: CSTVDLYQETQYF; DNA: TGCAGCACCGTCGACCTGTACCAAGAGACCCAGTACTTC
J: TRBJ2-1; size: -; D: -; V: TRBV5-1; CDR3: CASSYMDFTSSYNEQFF; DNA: TGCGCCAGCAGCTATATGGACTTTACGAGCTCCTACAATGAGCAGTTCTTC
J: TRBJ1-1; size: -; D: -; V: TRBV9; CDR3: CASSMGPNTEAFF; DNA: TGTGCCAGCAGCATGGGACCAAACACTGAAGCTTTCTTT
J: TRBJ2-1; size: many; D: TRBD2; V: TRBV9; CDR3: CASPRLAGGQGNEQFF; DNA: TGTGCCAGCCCCCGACTAGCGGGGGGGCAGGGCAATGAGCAGTTCTTC
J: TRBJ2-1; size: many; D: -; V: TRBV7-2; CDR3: CASSLVWDPYNEQFF; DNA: TGTGCCAGCAGCTTAGTGTGGGATCCCTACAATGAGCAGTTCTTC
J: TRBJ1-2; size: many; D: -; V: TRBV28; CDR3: CASSYLDRYGYTF; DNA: TGTGCCAGCTCGTACTTGGACAGATATGGCTACACCTTC
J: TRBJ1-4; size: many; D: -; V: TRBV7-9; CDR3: CASSLNSGRGEKLFF; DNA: TGTGCCAGCAGCTTGAACAGTGGGAGAGGTGAAAAACTGTTTTTT
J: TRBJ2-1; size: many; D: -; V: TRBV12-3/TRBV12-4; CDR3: CASSRGTDKLFF; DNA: TGTGCCAGCAGTCGCGGGACCGACAAGTTGTTCTTC
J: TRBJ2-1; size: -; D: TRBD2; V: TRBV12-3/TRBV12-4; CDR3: CASRIYSGIPTHEQFF; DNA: TGTGCCAGCAGGATTTACAGCGGGATCCCCACCCATGAGCAGTTCTTC
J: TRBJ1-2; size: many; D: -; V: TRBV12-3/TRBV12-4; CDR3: CASSPSLRGYTF; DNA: TGTGCCAGCAGTCCATCACTGCGTGGCTACACCTTC
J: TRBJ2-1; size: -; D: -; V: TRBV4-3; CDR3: CASSQDMVNNEQFF; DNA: TGCGCCAGCAGCCAAGATATGGTGAACAATGAGCAGTTCTTC
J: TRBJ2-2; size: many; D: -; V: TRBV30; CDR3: CAIIPGELPGELFF; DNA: TGTGCCATAATCCCCGGGGAGCTTCCCGGGGAGCTGTTTTTT
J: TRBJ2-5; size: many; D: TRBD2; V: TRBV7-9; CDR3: CASSPKAGEVVETQYF; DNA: TGTGCCAGCAGCCCGAAAGCGGGAGAGGTGGTGGAGACCCAGTACTTC
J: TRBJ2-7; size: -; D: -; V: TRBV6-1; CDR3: CASSERGLGYYEQYF; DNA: TGTGCCAGCAGTGAACGGGGTCTGGGTTACTACGAGCAGTACTTC
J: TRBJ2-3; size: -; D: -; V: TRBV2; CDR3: CASKVGDTPGPQYF; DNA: TGTGCCAGCAAAGTGGGCGACACCCCGGGACCGCAGTATTTT